This T cell receptor (beta chain) came from a study of cytomegalovirus exposure and HLA in healthy donors. Researchers ran the PCR with 60 Vbeta and 13 Jbeta primers. Repertoires were generated with immunoSEQ multiplex PCR, while TCRdb's copy carries only in-frame clones and drops some. The sample carries approximately 210,000 clones, roughly 80% recorded once. Notes on this clone: Its cognate antigen is unknown.

Notes on the study in general: Most subjects' HLA-A and HLA-B alleles were reportedly predicted from TCR beta sequences. Sequencing depth across donors, presence/absence analyses assumed, was roughly uniform.

There are 14 residues in the CDR3. Trimming took 0 bases from V and 5 from J, leaving 8 bases between them. Germline assignment: CDR1 MNHNS and CDR2 SASEGT. The chain joins TRBV6-1 to TRBJ1-5, with D possibly being TRBD1 (6 bases). The receptor comes from a woman aged 25-40 years in good health and CMV-seropositive. The material sequenced was PBMCs. DNA for the CDR3: TGTGCCAGCAGTGAAGCAACAGGGTATCAGCCCCAGCATTTT. It codes for CASSEATGYQPQHF.